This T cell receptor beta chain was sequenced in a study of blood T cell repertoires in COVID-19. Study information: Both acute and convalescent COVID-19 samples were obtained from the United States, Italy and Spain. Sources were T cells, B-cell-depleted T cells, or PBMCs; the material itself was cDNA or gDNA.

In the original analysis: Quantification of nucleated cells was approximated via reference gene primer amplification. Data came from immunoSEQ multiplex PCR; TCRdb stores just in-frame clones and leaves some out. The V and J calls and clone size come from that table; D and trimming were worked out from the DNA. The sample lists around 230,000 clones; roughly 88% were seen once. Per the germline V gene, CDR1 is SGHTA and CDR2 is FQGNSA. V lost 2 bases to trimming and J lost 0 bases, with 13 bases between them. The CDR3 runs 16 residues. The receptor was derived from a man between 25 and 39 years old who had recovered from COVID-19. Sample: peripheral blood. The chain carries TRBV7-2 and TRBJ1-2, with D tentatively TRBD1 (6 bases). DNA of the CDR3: TGTGCCAGCAGCTTACCCCAACAGGGAGCTAACTATGGCTACACCTTC. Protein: CASSLPQQGANYGYTF.